The 18 T cell receptor beta chains below were found in one sample sequenced in a study of cytomegalovirus exposure and HLA in healthy donors. 13 Jbeta primers and 60 Vbeta primers were used for the PCR. Measured with immunoSEQ multiplex PCR; TCRdb has only the in-frame clones, and not every one. The table lists 150,000 to 200,000 clones, roughly four fifths of them singletons. The sample was PBMCs. The receptors derive from a woman younger than 30 in good health and CMV-seropositive.

The V gene is TRBV2, the J gene TRBJ2-5; D is unclear. Trimming took 7 bases from V and 3 from J, leaving 9 bases between them. The CDR3 length is 12 residues. Germline V lookup: CDR1 SNHLY, CDR2 FYNNEI. The CDR3 sequence is CASNRVEETQYF. CDR3 sequence (DNA): TGTGCCAGCAACCGGGTTGAAGAGACCCAGTACTTC.

The CDR3 sequence is CASSQDSAGHNYGYTF. DNA of the CDR3: TGCGCCAGCAGCCAAGATTCGGCAGGCCATAACTATGGCTACACCTTC. The chain combines TRBV4-3 with TRBJ1-2; D unclear. There are 16 residues in the CDR3. The V and J ends lost 0 bases and 1 base respectively, with 12 bases between them. Germline CDR1 is LGHNA and CDR2 is YSLEER.

V and J are TRBV19 and TRBJ1-2; 8 bases are shared with TRBD1. Germline-derived CDR1 and CDR2 are LNHDA and SQIVND (reference sequence). This CDR3 is built from 15 residues. J was trimmed by 4 bases and V by 7 bases; bases with no gene match: 11. The CDR3, as DNA: TGTGCCAGTAACCCCCCGGGGACAGGTAGCTATGGCTACACCTTC. It codes for CASNPPGTGSYGYTF. The variable domain in full, completed from reference TRBV19 and TRBJ1-2, reads DGGITQSPKYLFRKEGQNVTLSCEQNLNHDAMYWYRQDPGQGLRLIYYSQIVNDFQKGDIAEGYSVSREKKESFPLTVTSAQKNPTAFYLCASNPPGTGSYGYTFGSGTRLTVV.

The V gene is TRBV9, the J gene TRBJ2-7, with TRBD1 identical over 10 bases. Per germline, CDR1 SGDLS and CDR2 YYNGEE. Trimming took 4 bases from V and 7 from J; bases not matched to a gene: 8. The CDR3 sequence is 14 residues long. In DNA form, the CDR3 reads TGTGCCAGCAGCATCGGGGACAGGGGTAGGGAGCAGTACTTC. Translated, it gives CASSIGDRGREQYF.

The chain links TRBV10-3 to TRBJ2-7; 9 positions match TRBD2. This CDR3 spans 13 amino acids. Germline-derived CDR1 and CDR2 are ENHRY and SYGVKD. Trimming took 10 bases from V and 3 from J; bases not matched to a gene: 7. CDR3 region: CATRLAELYEQYF. The CDR3 bases are TGTGCCACACGACTAGCGGAGCTCTACGAGCAGTACTTC.

The rearrangement links TRBV9 to TRBJ2-7; 7 bases line up with TRBD2. The V segment lost 4 bases and the J segment 2 bases; nucleotides outside the gene matches: 12. Germline V CDR1 and CDR2: SGDLS, YYNGEE. This CDR3 is 16 amino acids long. CDR3 protein: CASSPRTAGVAYEQYF. CDR3 nucleotides: TGTGCCAGCAGCCCTCGGACGGCGGGGGTGGCCTACGAGCAGTACTTC.

The chain carries TRBV4-2 and TRBJ1-1; tentatively, D is TRBD1 (6 bases). The length of the CDR3 is 18 residues. In germline, CDR1 is LGHNA, CDR2 YNFKEQ. The V and J ends lost 0 bases and 2 bases respectively, with 19 bases between them. DNA for the CDR3: TGTGCCAGCAGCCAAGATTTAATAGGGCTGACAGGCAACACTGAAGCTTTCTTT. Translating gives CASSQDLIGLTGNTEAFF.

This sequence joins TRBV19 and TRBJ1-4; a possible D gene is TRBD1 (5 bases). Trimming cost V 6 bases and J 2 bases, with 13 bases left between them. Germline-derived CDR1 and CDR2 are LNHDA and SQIVND (reference sequence). The CDR3 length is 15 residues. As DNA, the CDR3 is TGTGCCAGTAGGGGCAGGGTGGGGACTAATGAAAAACTGTTTTTT. It codes for CASRGRVGTNEKLFF.

The CDR3 DNA follows: TGCAGCGTTGTATGGCTAGCGGGGGACACCGGGGAGCTGTTTTTT. Encoded protein: CSVVWLAGDTGELFF. The V gene is TRBV29-1, the J gene TRBJ2-2; 10 bases are a match to TRBD2. The length of the CDR3 is 15 residues. Germline CDR1 and CDR2: SQVTM and ANQGSEA. V lost 4 bases and J lost 3; bases outside the gene matches: 5.

V and J are TRBV7-8 and TRBJ1-1, with 7 bases aligning to TRBD1. Germline V lookup: CDR1 SGHVS, CDR2 FQNEAQ. The junction had 19 bases not matched to a gene; V was cut back by 1 base and J by 5 bases. CDR3 size: 19 residues. In nucleotides, the CDR3 is TGTGCCAGCAGCTTAGTAGGGGCCCGTTCCGGCGACAGGGTTACTGAAGCTTTCTTT. This translates into CASSLVGARSGDRVTEAFF. Variable domain in full (rest from reference TRBV7-8 and TRBJ1-1): GAGVSQSPRYKVAKRGQDVALRCDPISGHVSLFWYQQALGQGPEFLTYFQNEAQLDKSGLPSDRFFAERPEGSVSTLKIQRTQQEDSAVYLCASSLVGARSGDRVTEAFFGQGTRLTVV.

This clone has only one observation. The chain recombines TRBV11-2 with TRBJ1-2; D gene ambiguous. V was clipped by 0 bases and J by 2 bases, with 16 bases between them. The CDR3 loop spans 17 amino acids. CDR1 and CDR2 from the germline V gene are SGHAT and FQNNGV. CDR3 in DNA: TGTGCCAGCAGCTTAGAAAGTCCGGGATTGTGGAACTATGGCTACACCTTC. Translated: CASSLESPGLWNYGYTF.

This clone was counted a single time. This CDR3 is CASRGQGNSPLHF. CDR3 nucleotides: TGTGCCAGCAGGGGACAGGGTAATTCACCCCTCCACTTT. The chain couples TRBV28 to TRBJ1-6; 9 positions match TRBD1. CDR3 length equals 13 residues. After removal of 6 bases from V and 6 bases from J, the junction contained 0 bases not matched to a gene. Germline V CDR1 and CDR2: MDHEN, SYDVKM.

V and J are TRBV5-1 and TRBJ2-7; TRBD1 aligns across 7 bases. This CDR3 is 14 amino acids long. The germline V gene has CDR1 SGHRS and CDR2 YFSETQ. J lost 2 bases, V lost 8 bases, and 10 bases had no gene match. The CDR3 sequence is CASTTGTATYEQYF. The CDR3 DNA sequence: TGCGCCAGTACGACCGGGACAGCCACCTACGAGCAGTACTTC. Together with reference TRBV5-1 and TRBJ2-7, the CDR3 gives the full variable domain: KAGVTQTPRYLIKTRGQQVTLSCSPISGHRSVSWYQQTPGQGLQFLFEYFSETQRNKGNFPGRFSGRQFSNSRSEMNVSTLELGDSALYLCASTTGTATYEQYFGPGTRLTVT.

The chain uses TRBV6-6 and TRBJ2-2; D perhaps matches TRBD1 (5 bases). The CDR3 runs to 14 residues. In germline, CDR1 is MNHNY, CDR2 SVGAGI (reference sequence). Trimming cost V 10 bases and J 0 bases, with 12 bases left between them. In DNA, the CDR3 is TGTGCCAACCGAGACAGCGCGAACACCGGGGAGCTGTTTTTT. It is translated as CANRDSANTGELFF.

The sample holds a few counts of this clone. This chain uses TRBV6-4 with TRBJ1-1, with D unclear. The germline V and J ends were trimmed by 7 bases and 11 bases, with 23 bases remaining between them. From germline, CDR1 is MRHNA and CDR2 SNTAGT. The CDR3 consists of 14 residues. The DNA for the CDR3 is TGTGCCAGCAACCCCGGTGGAGAATCTGAATTGGCTTTCTTT. Residues: CASNPGGESELAFF.

The rearrangement uses TRBV19 and TRBJ2-1; D is ambiguous. V lost 0 bases to trimming and J lost 8 bases, with 8 bases between them. CDR1 is LNHDA, CDR2 SQIVND, per germline (reference sequence). CDR3 length equals 13 residues. CDR3 residues: CASSIESHYEQFF. CDR3 sequence (DNA): TGTGCCAGTAGTATAGAGTCACATTATGAGCAGTTCTTC.

Comment on this clone: Other DNA sequences in the same sample also yield this CDR3. V is TRBV28 and J is TRBJ2-5; 11 nucleotides match TRBD2. Germline assignment: CDR1 MDHEN and CDR2 SYDVKM. V lost 3 bases, J lost 2 bases, and 2 bases stayed unmatched. This CDR3 has 15 amino acids. The CDR3 here is CASSLASGGQETQYF. The DNA for the CDR3 is TGTGCCAGCAGTTTGGCTAGCGGGGGGCAAGAGACCCAGTACTTC. The complete variable domain, with remaining parts taken from reference TRBV28 and TRBJ2-5, reads DVKVTQSSRYLVKRTGEKVFLECVQDMDHENMFWYRQDPGLGLRLIYFSYDVKMKEKGDIPEGYSVSREKKERFSLILESASTNQTSMYLCASSLASGGQETQYFGPGTRLLVL.

The chain links TRBV6-6 to TRBJ2-1; 8 bases are shared with TRBD2. The CDR3 consists of 14 residues. CDR1 is MNHNY, CDR2 SVGAGI, per germline (reference sequence). V gave up 7 bases and J gave up 9 bases; unmatched junction bases: 11. The CDR3 DNA follows: TGTGCCAGCAAGGCGGGACTAGGATTAACTGAGCAGTTCTTC. This translates into CASKAGLGLTEQFF.